This T cell receptor (beta chain) is drawn from a study of shared clonotypes between healthy human individuals. All participating donors were Caucasian adults from Nashville, Tennessee. The V gene's germline CDR1 is SGHAT and CDR2 FQNNGV. The V gene lost 4 bases and the J gene lost 0 bases, with 7 bases spanning the gap. This CDR3 has 14 amino acids. Study results and caveats: Donors were few, which limited the genetic and exposure-history diversity represented.

Bulk PBMC genomic DNA spanned ten immunoSEQ deep plates. The repertoire was sequenced with immunoSEQ multiplex PCR; TCRdb's copy has only in-frame clones and lacks some. The profile covers more than 450,000 clones, with approximately 85% appearing a single time and 13% taken by the ten largest. For this clone: What it binds is unknown.

The clonotype comes from a woman between 35 and 50 years old in good health. Some clones in this sample may be carry-over from other donors' samples. The chain is built from TRBV11-2 and TRBJ2-4; D ambiguous. Sequencing was done on a sample of PBMCs. The CDR3 coding sequence is TGTGCCAGCAGCTCCCACATAGCCAAAAACATTCAGTACTTC. Its protein product is CASSSHIAKNIQYF. The whole variable domain, filled in from reference TRBV11-2 and TRBJ2-4, reads EAGVAQSPRYKIIEKRQSVAFWCNPISGHATLYWYQQILGQGPKLLIQFQNNGVVDDSQLPKDRFSAERLKGVDSTLKIQPAKLEDSAVYLCASSSHIAKNIQYFGAGTRLSVL.